This T cell receptor beta chain derives from a study of siplizumab effects on memory and regulatory T cells. General study results and limits: Many proliferating CD4+ or CD8+ clones remained unclassified. Roughly 75-96% of them could not be assigned either a naive or a memory phenotype. In unstimulated cells, naive T cells appeared more diverse than memory T cells and seemed major alloresponse contributors.

Trimming took 3 bases from V and 4 from J, leaving 4 bases between them. Germline V gives CDR1 MNHEY, CDR2 SMNVEV (reference sequence). The CDR3 loop spans 12 amino acids. Regarding this clone: The antigen is unknown.

Sequenced by immunoSEQ multiplex PCR; TCRdb stores in-frame clones only, minus some. The profile covers 57,000 or so clones, with roughly 85% appearing a single time and approximately 0.38% taken by the ten largest. The chain combines TRBV27 with TRBJ1-5; D remains ambiguous. Sequencing was performed on memory CD4+ T cells sorted from blood. This sequence was found in a human donor in good health. The CDR3 reads CASSFRNQPQHF. The CDR3 region has the DNA TGTGCCAGCAGTTTTAGGAATCAGCCCCAGCATTTT.